The source of this T cell receptor (beta chain) is a study of long-term antiretroviral therapy in people with HIV. As concerns this clone: The antigen remains unidentified.

Study-level results: In HIV, the repertoires covered a tighter span of CDR3 lengths than in controls. Increased diversity was seen after ART, yet it remained lower than in transplant donor controls. Data on ART adherence, viral resistance or therapy changes were unavailable.

At minimum, one pre-ART and two post-ART PBMC samples were obtained from each donor. The CDR3 covers 15 residues. V lost 3 bases and J lost 6; bases outside the gene matches: 9. CDR1 is PRHDT, CDR2 FYEKMQ, per germline (reference sequence). Runs used v3.0 of the immunoSEQ assay and were done at survey level. Sequenced by immunoSEQ multiplex PCR; TCRdb stores in-frame clones only, minus some. This table holds about 19,000 clones, 65% to 85% found once. The source material was unsorted PBMCs, sampled 0.9 years after starting antiretroviral therapy. This clonotype was sampled from a man aged 18 to 30 with HIV. The rearrangement links TRBV13 to TRBJ1-2; 8 bases are a match to TRBD1. CDR3 sequence reads: CASSFWGQDVDGYTF. The CDR3, as DNA: TGTGCCAGCAGCTTTTGGGGACAGGATGTTGATGGCTACACCTTC.